Listed below are T cell receptor beta chains from one sample, sequenced in a study of blood T cell repertoires in COVID-19. Clones were sequenced by immunoSEQ multiplex PCR, and TCRdb holds only the in-frame ones, with some missing. The sample lists 35,000 to 55,000 clones; more than 85% were seen once. Sample: peripheral blood. Every receptor here comes from a human donor in a cohort sampled during active COVID-19. Each CDR3 is given with its conserved first and last residue. The D gene is left open where the match is weak. Clone size is not always given. Where it is, it says once, few, many or a class for expanded clones.

j_call | clone_size | v_call | d_call | cdr3_nt | cdr3_aa
TRBJ1-2 | - | TRBV30 | TRBD1 | TGTGCCTGGAGTGGAGGGGGCGCGGTCGGCTACACCTTC | CAWSGGGAVGYTF
TRBJ1-2 | - | TRBV4-3 | - | TGCGCCAGCAGCCCAACGGGGAGTTCCTATGGCTACACCTTC | CASSPTGSSYGYTF
TRBJ2-7 | once | TRBV7-9 | - | TGTGCCAGCAGCTCCCAGTCCGGGGGAACCTACGAGCAGTACTTC | CASSSQSGGTYEQYF
TRBJ2-3 | - | TRBV27 | - | TGTGCCAGCAGTTTAGGCCAATCTAGCACAGATACGCAGTATTTT | CASSLGQSSTDTQYF
TRBJ2-1 | few | TRBV5-6 | TRBD2 | TGTGCCAGCAGCGCGCTAGCGGGAGAATCCTACAATGAGCAGTTCTTC | CASSALAGESYNEQFF
TRBJ1-1 | - | TRBV5-1 | - | TGCGCCAGCAGCTTAAGCGGGAGGACTGAAGCTTTCTTT | CASSLSGRTEAFF
TRBJ2-1 | - | TRBV5-5 | TRBD2 | TGTGCCAGCAGCTTAGGGCTAGCGGGGGCCCCCTACAATGAGCAGTTCTTC | CASSLGLAGAPYNEQFF
TRBJ2-5 | - | TRBV7-9 | TRBD1 | TGTGCCAGCAGCTCTTACCCTCTCCGGGACAGGGTAGCGGAGACCCAGTACTTC | CASSSYPLRDRVAETQYF
TRBJ1-4 | - | TRBV10-3 | TRBD1 | TGTGCCACAGGGACAGTGATAGGCGAAAAACTGTTTTTT | CATGTVIGEKLFF
TRBJ1-4 | - | TRBV5-1 | TRBD1 | TGCGCCAGCAAACAGGGGGCCTTTAATGAAAAACTGTTTTTT | CASKQGAFNEKLFF
TRBJ2-5 | - | TRBV5-4 | TRBD1 | TGTGCCAGCAGCTCACCGGGACAGGGCCAAGAGACCCAGTACTTC | CASSSPGQGQETQYF
TRBJ1-4 | - | TRBV7-2 | TRBD1 | TGTGCCAGCAGCGCCAGACAGGGGTACGGAAAACTGTTTTTT | CASSARQGYGKLFF
TRBJ2-3 | once | TRBV9 | TRBD2 | TGTGCCAGCAGCGTAGGACTAGCGGGGACCACAGATACGCAGTATTTT | CASSVGLAGTTDTQYF
TRBJ2-4 | - | TRBV12-2 | - | TGTGCAAGTCGCCGACAGGGACACAAAAAAAACATTCAGTACTTC | CASRRQGHKKNIQYF
TRBJ2-5 | - | TRBV2 | TRBD1 | TGTGCCACCCTGACAGGGGTAGGGGAGACCCAGTACTTC | CATLTGVGETQYF
TRBJ2-1 | - | TRBV19 | TRBD2 | TGTGCCAGTAGTACGACTAGCGGGCCCTACAATGAGCAGTTCTTC | CASSTTSGPYNEQFF
TRBJ2-1 | - | TRBV27 | TRBD2 | TGTGCCAGCAGTCCTTTGAGCGGGGGGCGGGGGAATGAGCAGTTCTTC | CASSPLSGGRGNEQFF
TRBJ2-3 | - | TRBV4-3 | - | TGCGCCAGCAGCCAAGGACTTAACACAGATACGCAGTATTTT | CASSQGLNTDTQYF
TRBJ2-7 | - | TRBV30 | - | TGTGCCTGGAGTGTCTCGGACGGGACCTACGAGCAGTACTTC | CAWSVSDGTYEQYF
TRBJ2-3 | - | TRBV7-6 | - | TGTGCCAGCAGCTTAGCGGGAGGTGGGGGAGATACGCAGTATTTT | CASSLAGGGGDTQYF
TRBJ2-1 | - | TRBV2 | TRBD1 | TGTGCCAGCAGTGGCCGGGACAGGGGGCGGAATGAGCAGTTCTTC | CASSGRDRGRNEQFF
TRBJ2-3 | once | TRBV6-2/TRBV6-3 | TRBD2 | TGTGCCAGCAACCCAGCGGGGGACGCCTTCCTCACGCAGTATTTT | CASNPAGDAFLTQYF
TRBJ2-3 | once | TRBV11-2 | - | TGTGCCAGCAGCTTAGAGGGGGCGGGCTGGACAGATACGCAGTATTTT | CASSLEGAGWTDTQYF
TRBJ2-2 | - | TRBV5-1 | - | TGCGCCAGCAGCTTGATCGGCGGGGCGAACACCGGGGAGCTGTTTTTT | CASSLIGGANTGELFF
TRBJ2-3 | few | TRBV6-4 | - | TGTGCCAGCAGTCCCCAGTCCACAGATATGCAGTATTTT | CASSPQSTDMQYF
TRBJ2-1 | - | TRBV27 | - | TGTGCCAGCAGTTTTGGGTGGGTCGGGGGAGCGCCCTACTACAATGAGCAGTTCTTC | CASSFGWVGGAPYYNEQFF
TRBJ2-6 | - | TRBV20-1 | - | TGCAGTGCTAGTGCCAGGTCCGATACTTACCCCTCTGGGGCCAACGTCCTGACTTTC | CSASARSDTYPSGANVLTF
TRBJ1-5 | once | TRBV3-1/TRBV3-2 | - | TGTGCCAGCAGCCAAGGGTTTGGGGGGGGCGGCTATCAGCCCCAGCATTTT | CASSQGFGGGGYQPQHF
TRBJ2-1 | - | TRBV11-3 | - | TGTGCCAGCAGCTTAGAGGGGGCTTGGAATGAGCAGTTCTTC | CASSLEGAWNEQFF
TRBJ2-1 | - | TRBV30 | TRBD2 | TGTGCCTGGAGTATTCTAGCGGGAACGATCTTC | CAWSILAGTIF
TRBJ1-1 | - | TRBV28 | - | TGTGCCAGCAGCACAAATATCCACACTGAAGCTTTCTTT | CASSTNIHTEAFF
TRBJ1-2 | - | TRBV15 | - | TGTGCCACCCGTTCGGTAGACTCTGGCTACACCTTC | CATRSVDSGYTF
TRBJ1-5 | - | TRBV4-3 | TRBD1 | TGCGCCAGCAGCCAACAACAGGGGGGCAATCAGCCCCAGCATTTT | CASSQQQGGNQPQHF
TRBJ2-1 | - | TRBV7-3 | - | TGTGCCAGCAGCTTACTGAGCTCCTACAATGAGCAGTTCTTC | CASSLLSSYNEQFF
TRBJ2-1 | - | TRBV11-1 | TRBD2 | TGTGCCAGCAGTTTTACTGGACTAGCCGGGAATGAGCAGTTCTTC | CASSFTGLAGNEQFF
TRBJ1-3 | - | TRBV18 | - | TGTGCCAGCTCACCTTCCTCGGGAAACACCATATATTTT | CASSPSSGNTIYF
TRBJ1-2 | - | TRBV14 | TRBD1 | TGTGCCAGCAGCCAAGCTTCAGGGGGCGATGGCTACACCTTC | CASSQASGGDGYTF
TRBJ2-1 | - | TRBV9 | - | TGTGCCAGCAGCCCAGCGGCACAGTTTTATAGTAATGAGCAGTTCTTC | CASSPAAQFYSNEQFF
TRBJ2-5 | once | TRBV3-1/TRBV3-2 | TRBD1 | TGTGCCAGCAGCCAAGTTAGGACAGGCAGGGGGGAGACCCAGTACTTC | CASSQVRTGRGETQYF
TRBJ2-1 | - | TRBV19 | - | TGTGCCAGTACCAATATCGGGAGACAGGGTGTAAAATACAATGAGCAGTTCTTC | CASTNIGRQGVKYNEQFF
TRBJ2-6 | - | TRBV13 | - | TGTGCCAGCAGCATAGGCACTGGGGCCAACGTCCTGACTTTC | CASSIGTGANVLTF
TRBJ2-7 | once | TRBV9 | - | TGTGCCAGCAGCTACGACGGAGGCCCCAAGGCGGGAGAGCAGTACTTC | CASSYDGGPKAGEQYF
TRBJ2-1 | - | TRBV30 | - | TGTGCCTGGATTAAGGACTACTCTTACAATGAGCAGTTCTTC | CAWIKDYSYNEQFF
TRBJ2-7 | few | TRBV5-6 | TRBD1 | TGTGCCAGCAGGACCGGGACAGCATCCTACGAGCAGTACTTC | CASRTGTASYEQYF
TRBJ1-4 | - | TRBV7-3 | TRBD1 | TGTGCCAGCAGACCGACAGGGGCCCATAATGAAAAACTGTTTTTT | CASRPTGAHNEKLFF
TRBJ2-7 | - | TRBV6-5 | TRBD2 | TGTGCCAGCAGTTACACCAGGGACACGGGGGGGGAGCAGTACTTC | CASSYTRDTGGEQYF
TRBJ2-7 | - | TRBV28 | TRBD1 | TGTGCCAGCAGTTCGACAGGGCGGTTTGAGGAGCAGTACTTC | CASSSTGRFEEQYF
TRBJ2-2 | - | TRBV7-2 | TRBD2 | TGTGCCAGCAGCTTAGAGCTAGCGGGAGGCGGGGAGCTGTTTTTT | CASSLELAGGGELFF
TRBJ2-7 | - | TRBV7-6 | TRBD2 | TGTGCCAGCAGCCTCTCTGGCGGGGGAGGCTACGAGCAGTACTTC | CASSLSGGGGYEQYF
TRBJ2-7 | - | TRBV3-1/TRBV3-2 | TRBD1 | TGTGCCAGCAGCCAAGAGGCCAGGGGGTCCTCCGAGCAGTACTTC | CASSQEARGSSEQYF
TRBJ1-2 | - | TRBV3-1/TRBV3-2 | TRBD1 | TGTGCCAGCAGCCCGCGACAGGGGAGCTATGGCTACACCTTC | CASSPRQGSYGYTF
TRBJ1-1 | once | TRBV15 | TRBD1 | TGTGCCACCAGCAGAACAGGGGCAGGGACTGAAGCTTTCTTT | CATSRTGAGTEAFF
TRBJ2-1 | - | TRBV6-2/TRBV6-3 | - | TGTGCCAGCAGTTACTCGACGGACGGGACACAATACTACAATGAGCAGTTCTTC | CASSYSTDGTQYYNEQFF
TRBJ2-1 | - | TRBV11-2 | - | TGTGCCAGCAGCTTAGGACTGAACAATGAGCAGTTCTTC | CASSLGLNNEQFF
TRBJ2-3 | - | TRBV2 | - | TGTGCCAGCCTATCAACGAGAGGCACAGATACGCAGTATTTT | CASLSTRGTDTQYF
TRBJ2-4 | - | TRBV28 | TRBD2 | TGTGCCAGCAGTTTAAGCGGGAGTCGGGGAAACATTCAGTACTTC | CASSLSGSRGNIQYF